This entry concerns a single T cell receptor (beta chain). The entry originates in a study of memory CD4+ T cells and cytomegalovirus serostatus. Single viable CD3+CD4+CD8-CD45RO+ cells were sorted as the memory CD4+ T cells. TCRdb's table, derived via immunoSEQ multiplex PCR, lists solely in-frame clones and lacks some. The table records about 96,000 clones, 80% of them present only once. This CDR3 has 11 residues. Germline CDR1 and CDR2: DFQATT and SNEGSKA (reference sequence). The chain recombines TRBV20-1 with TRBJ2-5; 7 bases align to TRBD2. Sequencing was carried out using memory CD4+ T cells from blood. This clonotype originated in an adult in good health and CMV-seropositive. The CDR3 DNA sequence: TGCACCGGGAGGTCACAAGAGACCCAGTACTTC. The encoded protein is CTGRSQETQYF.